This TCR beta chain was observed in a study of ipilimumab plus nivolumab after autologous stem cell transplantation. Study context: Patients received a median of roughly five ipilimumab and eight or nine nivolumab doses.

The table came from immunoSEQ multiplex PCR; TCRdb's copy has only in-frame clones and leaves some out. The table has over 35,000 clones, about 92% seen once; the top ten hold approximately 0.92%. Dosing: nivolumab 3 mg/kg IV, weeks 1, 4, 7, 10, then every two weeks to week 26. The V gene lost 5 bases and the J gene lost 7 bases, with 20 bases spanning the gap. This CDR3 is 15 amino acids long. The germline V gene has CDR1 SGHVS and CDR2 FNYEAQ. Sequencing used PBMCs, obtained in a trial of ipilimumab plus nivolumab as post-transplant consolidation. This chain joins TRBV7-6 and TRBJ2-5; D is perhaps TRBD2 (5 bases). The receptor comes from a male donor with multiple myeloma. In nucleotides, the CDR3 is TGTGCCAGCAGCAACCCACGGACTCAAGTGGGGACCCAGTACTTC. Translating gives CASSNPRTQVGTQYF. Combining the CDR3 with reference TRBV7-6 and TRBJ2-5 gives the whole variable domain GAGVSQSPRYKVTKRGQDVALRCDPISGHVSLYWYRQALGQGPEFLTYFNYEAQQDKSGLPNDRFSAERPEGSISTLTIQRTEQRDSAMYRCASSNPRTQVGTQYFGPGTRLLVL.